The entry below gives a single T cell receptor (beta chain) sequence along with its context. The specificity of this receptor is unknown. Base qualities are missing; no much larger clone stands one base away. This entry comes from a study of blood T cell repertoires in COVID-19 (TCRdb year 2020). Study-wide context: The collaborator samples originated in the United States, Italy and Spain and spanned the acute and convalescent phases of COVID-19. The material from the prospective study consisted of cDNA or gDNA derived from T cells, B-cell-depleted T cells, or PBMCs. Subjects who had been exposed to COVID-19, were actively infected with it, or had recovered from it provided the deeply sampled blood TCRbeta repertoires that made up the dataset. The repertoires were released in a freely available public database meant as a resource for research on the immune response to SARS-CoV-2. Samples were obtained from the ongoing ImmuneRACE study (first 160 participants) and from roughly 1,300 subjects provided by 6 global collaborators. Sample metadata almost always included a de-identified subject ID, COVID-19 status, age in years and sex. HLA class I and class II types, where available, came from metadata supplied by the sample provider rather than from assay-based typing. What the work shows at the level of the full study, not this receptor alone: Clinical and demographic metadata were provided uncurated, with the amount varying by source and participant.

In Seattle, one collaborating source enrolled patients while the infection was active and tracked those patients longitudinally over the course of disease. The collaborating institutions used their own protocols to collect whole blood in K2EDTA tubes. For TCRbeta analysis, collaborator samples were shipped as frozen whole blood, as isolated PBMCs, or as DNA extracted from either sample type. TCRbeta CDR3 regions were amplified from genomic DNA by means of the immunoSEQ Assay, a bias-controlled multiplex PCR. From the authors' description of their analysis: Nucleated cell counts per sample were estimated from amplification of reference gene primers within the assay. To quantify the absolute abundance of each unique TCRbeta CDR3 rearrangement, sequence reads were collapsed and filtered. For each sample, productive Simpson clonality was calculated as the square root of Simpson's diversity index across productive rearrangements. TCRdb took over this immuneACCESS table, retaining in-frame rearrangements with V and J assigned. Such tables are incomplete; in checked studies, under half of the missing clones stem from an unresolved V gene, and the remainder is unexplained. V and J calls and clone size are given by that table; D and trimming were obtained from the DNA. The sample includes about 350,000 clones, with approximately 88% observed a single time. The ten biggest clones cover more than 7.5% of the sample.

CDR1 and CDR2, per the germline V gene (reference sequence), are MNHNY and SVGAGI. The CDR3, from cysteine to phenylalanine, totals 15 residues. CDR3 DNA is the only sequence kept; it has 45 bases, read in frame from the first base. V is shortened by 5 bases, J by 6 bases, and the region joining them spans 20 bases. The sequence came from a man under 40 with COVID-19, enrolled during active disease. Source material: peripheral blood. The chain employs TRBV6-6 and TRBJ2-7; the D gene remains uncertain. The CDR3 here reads CASSLSQPRSGEQYF. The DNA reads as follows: TGTGCCAGCAGTCTCTCGCAACCCAGGTCCGGCGAGCAGTACTTC.